The present T cell receptor (beta chain) was sequenced within a study of regulatory dendritic cells for organ transplantation. Findings and limits, study-wide: Naive T cells showed high diversity, memory cells less, memory CD8+ least. The authors noted considerable between-person heterogeneity in alloreactive memory CD8+ cells. Mature dendritic cells appeared to drive more memory CD8+ clonal expansion than regulatory ones.

The CDR3 extends over 12 amino acids. The germline CDR1 and CDR2 sequences are SSHAT and FNYEAQ (reference sequence). As regards this clone: Its matching antigen is unknown.

CD4+ or CD8+ T cells were sorted as naive CD45RA+ or memory CD45RO+. Assay: immunoSEQ multiplex PCR; the TCRdb copy retains only in-frame clones and omits some. Here the sample spans under 40,000 clones, 85% to 95% being singletons. The sequence was obtained from a human donor in good health. The material sequenced was naive CD8+ T cells from blood. The subset denotes: CD45RA+ naive T cells. The V and J genes are TRBV7-7 and TRBJ2-1; D perhaps matches TRBD2 (6 bases). This CDR3 reads CASGLDRHEQFF. CDR3 coding DNA: TGTGCTAGCGGACTTGACAGACATGAGCAGTTCTTC.